One sample yielded the 22 T cell receptor beta chains listed below, sequenced in a study of blood T cell repertoires in COVID-19. Assay used: immunoSEQ multiplex PCR; TCRdb lists only in-frame clones, some missing. The sample holds under 300,000 clones, about nine tenths seen once. Sequencing was carried out using PBMCs or T cells enriched from blood (not recorded which). The receptors come from a woman between 18 and 30 years old who had recovered from COVID-19.

CDR3 bases: TGTGCCACCGGTAGGGACAGGGATCAGCCCCAGCATTTT. Protein: CATGRDRDQPQHF. The chain combines TRBV10-3 with TRBJ1-5, with 9 bases identical to TRBD1. V dropped 10 bases and J dropped 5; count of bases not matched to a gene: 6. Looked up from germline, CDR1 is ENHRY and CDR2 is SYGVKD. The CDR3 consists of 13 residues.

V is TRBV10-3 and J is TRBJ1-2, with 10 bases identical to TRBD1. CDR3 length: 14 amino acids. CDR1 and CDR2 (germline): ENHRY, SYGVKD. Trimming cost V 0 bases and J 8 bases; bases outside gene matches: 3. CDR3 protein: CAISESATGGGYTF. The CDR3 DNA follows: TGTGCCATCAGTGAGTCGGCGACAGGGGGCGGCTACACCTTC.

The V call is TRBV13, the J call TRBJ1-1; D remains ambiguous. CDR1 and CDR2 from the germline V gene are PRHDT and FYEKMQ (reference sequence). CDR3 size: 11 residues. V lost 8 bases to trimming and J lost 4 bases, with 8 bases between them. CDR3 in amino acids: CASGWSTEAFF. In DNA, the CDR3 is TGTGCCAGCGGTTGGAGCACTGAAGCTTTCTTT.

The J gene is TRBJ1-2, the V gene TRBV7-9; 10 positions agree with TRBD1. Germline CDR1 SEHNR, CDR2 FQNEAQ (reference sequence). The CDR3 covers 13 residues. V shed 4 bases and J 6 bases; nucleotides not matched to a gene: 2. CDR3 protein: CASSWTGGDGYTF. The CDR3 DNA is TGTGCCAGCAGCTGGACAGGGGGTGATGGCTACACCTTC.

The rearrangement uses TRBV3-1 (or the pseudogene TRBV3-2) and TRBJ1-1; possibly TRBD1 for D (5 bases). Per the germline V gene, CDR1 is LGHDT and CDR2 is YNNKEL (reference sequence). V gave up 1 base and J gave up 8 bases, with 8 bases separating them. The CDR3 runs 12 residues. The CDR3 nucleotides are TGTGCCAGCAGCCAAGTCCCAGGGGAAGCTTTCTTT. It yields the protein CASSQVPGEAFF.

The gene calls are TRBV20-1 and TRBJ1-1, with D unclear. Trimming stripped 3 bases from V and 6 bases from J, with 14 bases between. The CDR3 extends over 13 amino acids. Looked up from germline, CDR1 is DFQATT and CDR2 is SNEGSKA (reference sequence). The CDR3 DNA follows: TGCAGTGCTAGTCTCCCAGGTCCGTCTGAAGCTTTCTTT. Protein product: CSASLPGPSEAFF.

The DNA for the CDR3 is TGTGCCAGCAGCCCCCGGGAAAAGGGGGGGCAGCCCCAGCATTTT. Amino acids: CASSPREKGGQPQHF. J is TRBJ1-5 and V is TRBV4-2, with D possibly TRBD1 on 6 matching bases. Germline V gene data show CDR1 as LGHNA and CDR2 as YNFKEQ. The CDR3 is 15 residues long. V lost 4 bases, J lost 7 bases, and 17 bases lay in between.

The CDR3 bases are TGTGCCACCAGTGAGACCGGGACTACCTACGAGCAGTACTTC. Its translation: CATSETGTTYEQYF. This chain uses TRBV24-1 with TRBJ2-7, with TRBD2 matching 7 bases. CDR1 is KGHDR and CDR2 is SFDVKD in the germline V gene. This CDR3 comprises 14 residues. The trim removed 4 bases at V and 2 bases at J, leaving 4 bases unmatched.

The chain carries TRBV4-3 and TRBJ2-3, with 10 bases that match TRBD2. The CDR3 extends over 16 amino acids. Germline V gives CDR1 LGHNA, CDR2 YSLEER. The V gene end was trimmed by 1 base and the J gene end by 0 bases; junction bases not matched to a gene: 1. CDR3 bases: TGCGCCAGCAGCCAAGTACTAGCGGGGAGCACAGATACGCAGTATTTT. Protein sequence: CASSQVLAGSTDTQYF.

This chain links TRBV9 with TRBJ1-3; tentatively, D is TRBD1 (6 bases). The CDR3 loop spans 14 amino acids. Germline CDR1 SGDLS, CDR2 YYNGEE. V was clipped by 2 bases and J by 2 bases, with 8 bases between them. The CDR3 loop reads CASSVDSPGNTIYF. CDR3 bases: TGTGCCAGCAGCGTGGACAGCCCTGGAAACACCATATATTTT.

The CDR3 DNA is TGTGCCAGCAGTTTAGGTGAGGCGAGCTCCTACGAGCAGTACTTC. Protein product: CASSLGEASSYEQYF. This rearrangement joins TRBV28 to TRBJ2-7; D ambiguous. The CDR3 consists of 15 residues. The V gene's germline CDR1 is MDHEN and CDR2 SYDVKM. V dropped 2 bases and J dropped 0 bases, with 11 bases sitting between them.

The chain has TRBV28 and TRBJ1-2, with D uncertain. This CDR3 spans 15 amino acids. Per the germline V gene, CDR1 is MDHEN and CDR2 is SYDVKM. The V end lost 5 bases, the J end lost 1 base, and 14 bases lay between the germline ends. The CDR3 region is CASSPPFGSNYGYTF. The CDR3 bases are TGTGCCAGCAGTCCACCTTTTGGGAGTAACTATGGCTACACCTTC.

This chain links TRBV9 with TRBJ2-3; possible D gene TRBD2, 6 bases. V lost 5 bases, J lost 0 bases, and 16 bases lay in between. CDR1 is SGDLS and CDR2 is YYNGEE in the germline V gene. The CDR3 contains 16 residues. The CDR3 spells CASSPLAITSTDTQYF. The CDR3 DNA reads TGTGCCAGCAGTCCGCTAGCGATTACTAGCACAGATACGCAGTATTTT.

The DNA of the CDR3 is TGTGCCAGCAGCCCCGCCGACCATGGGGGCAGTAATCAGCCCCAGCATTTT. Its protein product is CASSPADHGGSNQPQHF. The chain employs TRBV28 and TRBJ1-5, with a weak D call TRBD1 (6 bases). Trimming removed 6 bases from V and 4 bases from J, with 22 bases in between. The CDR3 consists of 17 residues. Germline CDR1 reads MDHEN; CDR2 reads SYDVKM.

The rearrangement uses TRBV5-1 and TRBJ1-1; no firm D call. V lost 0 bases, J lost 6 bases, and 15 bases lay in between. The CDR3 spans 15 residues. The germline V gene has CDR1 SGHRS and CDR2 YFSETQ. The CDR3 DNA reads TGCGCCAGCAGCTTGGGAGTATTACCAAACGCTGAAGCTTTCTTT. This encodes CASSLGVLPNAEAFF.

This chain joins TRBV19 and TRBJ1-4; D call uncertain. The germline V and J ends were trimmed by 3 bases and 5 bases, with 13 bases remaining between them. Per germline, CDR1 LNHDA and CDR2 SQIVND (reference sequence). This CDR3 has 15 amino acids. This CDR3 reads CASSMQDGHNEKLFF. For the CDR3, the DNA is TGTGCCAGTAGTATGCAGGATGGGCACAATGAAAAACTGTTTTTT.

The genes are TRBV5-6 and TRBJ1-2, with 10 bases fitting TRBD1. The CDR3 contains 12 residues. From germline, CDR1 is SGHDT and CDR2 YYEEEE. After removal of 7 bases from V and 7 bases from J, the junction contained 4 bases not matched to a gene. The CDR3 loop reads CASDRDRGGYTF. Here the CDR3 DNA reads TGTGCCAGCGACCGGGACAGGGGTGGCTACACCTTC.

V is TRBV3-1 (or the pseudogene TRBV3-2) and J is TRBJ1-1; D is possibly TRBD1 (6 bases). The CDR3 length is 15 residues. Deletions cut 3 bases from V and 1 base from J, with 12 bases between. Germline lookup yields CDR1 LGHDT and CDR2 YNNKEL (reference sequence). The CDR3 spells CASSHADSQNTEAFF. The CDR3 nucleotides read TGTGCCAGCAGCCATGCGGACAGTCAGAACACTGAAGCTTTCTTT.

This chain links TRBV6-5 with TRBJ1-1; perhaps TRBD1 as D (6 bases). Trimming removed 4 bases from V and 4 bases from J, with 10 bases in between. Germline V gives CDR1 MNHEY, CDR2 SVGAGI. The CDR3 runs to 13 residues. The CDR3 loop is CASSLQGPTEAFF. The CDR3 DNA reads as TGTGCCAGCAGTTTACAGGGTCCCACTGAAGCTTTCTTT.

The rearrangement joins TRBV18 to TRBJ1-1; TRBD1 is a possible D gene (6 bases). From germline, CDR1 is KGHSH and CDR2 LQKENI. CDR3 length: 16 amino acids. Trimming cost V 3 bases and J 5 bases, with 19 bases left between them. The CDR3 is CASSPSAGGLRTEAFF. The CDR3 DNA follows: TGTGCCAGCTCACCCTCAGCGGGGGGGCTTAGGACTGAAGCTTTCTTT.

The CDR3 DNA reads as TGTGCCAGCAGCCCAGGGGAGCAATCGGTATATGGCTACACCTTC. It translates to CASSPGEQSVYGYTF. This chain joins TRBV7-2 and TRBJ1-2, with a tentative D call TRBD1 (6 bases). Trimming took 5 bases from V and 5 from J, leaving 18 bases between them. From germline, CDR1 is SGHTA and CDR2 FQGNSA. CDR3 length equals 15 residues.

To note about this clone: The germline gene is not matched at one end of the junction; a read error may be the cause. V usage is TRBV6-4 and J usage is TRBJ2-1, with 9 nucleotides matching TRBD2. The CDR3 sequence is 16 residues long. Per the germline V gene, CDR1 is MRHNA and CDR2 is SNTAGT. CDR3 coding DNA: TGTGCCAGCAGGGACTATGGGACTAGCTTTTGGAATGAGCAGTTCTTC. It encodes CASRDYGTSFWNEQFF.